Listed below are T cell receptor beta chains from one sample, sequenced in a study of shared clonotypes between healthy human individuals. Only in-frame clones appear in the TCRdb table, and some are missing; sequencing was by immunoSEQ multiplex PCR. The data contain roughly 2 million clones, 90% to 95% of them singletons. The sequenced material came from naive CD4+ T cells sorted from blood. The receptor source for this set is a man younger than 30 in good health. Each CDR3 is given without its conserved first and last residue. Each record gives: CDR3 protein, clone size, J gene, V gene. Not all rows give a size; the values are once, few, many and, for expanded clones, a class.

CDR3aa: ASRALSDTQY
abundance: once
j_gene: TRBJ2-3
v_gene: TRBV2

CDR3aa: ASSTYRTSEAF
abundance: -
j_gene: TRBJ1-1
v_gene: TRBV6-1

CDR3aa: ASSPQGGSSNQPQH
abundance: -
j_gene: TRBJ1-5
v_gene: TRBV27

CDR3aa: ASSEAQRGEALGFYEQY
abundance: -
j_gene: TRBJ2-7
v_gene: TRBV6-1

CDR3aa: ASSEVGQGAQNYEQY
abundance: -
j_gene: TRBJ2-7
v_gene: TRBV6-1

CDR3aa: ASSQEGQGIQPQH
abundance: -
j_gene: TRBJ1-5
v_gene: TRBV4-1

CDR3aa: ASSFDGAGQDPYGYT
abundance: once
j_gene: TRBJ1-2
v_gene: TRBV5-1

CDR3aa: ASSLENEQF
abundance: -
j_gene: TRBJ2-1
v_gene: TRBV27

CDR3aa: ASSFDSSGYT
abundance: -
j_gene: TRBJ1-2
v_gene: TRBV2

CDR3aa: ASSDPGQGTGELF
abundance: -
j_gene: TRBJ2-2
v_gene: TRBV5-1

CDR3aa: ASSIDLGHRNTGELF
abundance: -
j_gene: TRBJ2-2
v_gene: TRBV19

CDR3aa: ASSQGQLRGLEQY
abundance: -
j_gene: TRBJ2-7
v_gene: TRBV5-4

CDR3aa: ASSPRGKNGYT
abundance: once
j_gene: TRBJ1-2
v_gene: TRBV19

CDR3aa: ASTVGTGNGYT
abundance: -
j_gene: TRBJ1-2
v_gene: TRBV19